This T cell receptor (beta chain) was sequenced in a study of vaccination and CD4 T cells after COVID-19. Study overall: SARS-CoV-2 was confirmed by nasal swab PCR; disease was mild in fewer than 10, severe in one. Blood was drawn a median roughly 66 days post second dose, range 14 to 241. General study findings and limits: Although the median of SARS-CoV-2-reactive clonotypes rose from around 19 to 38, the change was not significant.

The time point: late sampling 161 to 241 days after vaccination in a few convalescent patients. Germline V lookup: CDR1 LNHDA, CDR2 SQIVND (reference sequence). The CDR3 has 13 amino acids. Between the trimmed V and J ends, which lost 8 bases and 3 bases, there was a span of 13 bases. Each CDR3 protein gets one entry after TCRdb re-called the PCR reads with MiXCR. The profile shows roughly 28,000 distinct CDR3 sequences, approximately 49% of them singletons. This clonotype turned up a few times. Its matching antigen is unknown. This chain uses TRBV19 with TRBJ1-2; D gene uncertain. The TCR was taken from a human donor who had recovered from COVID-19. The sample consisted of CD4+ T cells from blood, taken about 7 months after SARS-CoV-2 vaccination. CDR3 region: CASAPGYYYGYTF. The CDR3 DNA sequence: TGTGCCAGTGCTCCCGGGTACTACTATGGCTACACCTTC.